The 13 T cell receptor beta chains listed next were all sequenced from one sample in a study of blood T cell repertoires in COVID-19. Method: immunoSEQ multiplex PCR; TCRdb's copy keeps in-frame clones and lacks some. Among about 180,000 clones listed, approximately 84% were seen once. Material for sequencing was peripheral blood. All receptors derive from a human donor in a cohort sampled during active COVID-19.

V usage is TRBV28 and J usage is TRBJ2-5; D is uncertain. V lost 3 bases, J lost 0 bases, and 8 bases lay in between. The CDR3 totals 14 residues. Germline CDR1 is MDHEN and CDR2 is SYDVKM. The CDR3 spells CASSLAAYQETQYF. CDR3 DNA: TGTGCCAGCAGTTTGGCGGCATACCAAGAGACCCAGTACTTC.

The chain is built from TRBV18 and TRBJ1-2, with 9 bases aligning to TRBD1. From germline, CDR1 is KGHSH and CDR2 LQKENI. The CDR3 sequence is 14 residues long. V lost 2 bases and J lost 8; bases outside the gene matches: 6. The CDR3 sequence: CASSPGTGIRGYTF. Written as DNA, the CDR3 is TGTGCCAGCTCACCAGGGACAGGGATTCGAGGCTACACCTTC.

V is TRBV6-5 and J is TRBJ1-1; D remains ambiguous. This CDR3 is 13 amino acids long. Germline V gene data show CDR1 as MNHEY and CDR2 as SVGAGI. V shed 6 bases and J shed 5 bases, with 13 bases lying between them. CDR3 loop: CASSRHERTEAFF. The CDR3 DNA reads as TGTGCCAGCAGCCGACATGAAAGAACTGAAGCTTTCTTT.

The rearrangement uses TRBV6-5 and TRBJ2-1; 8 bases are shared with TRBD1. The V gene end was trimmed by 0 bases and the J gene end by 6 bases; junction bases not matched to a gene: 7. Looked up from germline, CDR1 is MNHEY and CDR2 is SVGAGI. The CDR3 is 16 residues long. The CDR3 loop reads CASSYSMTGVVNEQFF. CDR3 nucleotides: TGTGCCAGCAGTTACTCGATGACAGGGGTGGTCAATGAGCAGTTCTTC.

The rearrangement joins TRBV5-4 to TRBJ1-4; 8 nucleotides align to TRBD1. Germline CDR1 SGHNT, CDR2 YYREEE (reference sequence). CDR3 length: 16 amino acids. Trimming at V came to 4 bases and at J to 0 bases, leaving 5 bases not matched to a gene. The CDR3 DNA is TGTGCCAGCAGCCGACAGGGGATCCCAACTAATGAAAAACTGTTTTTT. Its protein is CASSRQGIPTNEKLFF.

This clone was seen more than once but under ten times. The V gene is TRBV10-1, the J gene TRBJ1-2, with TRBD1 identical over 9 bases. The CDR3 consists of 16 residues. Germline V gives CDR1 WNHNN, CDR2 SYGVQD (reference sequence). V was clipped by 4 bases and J by 6 bases; unmatched bases: 12. CDR3 residues: CASSVPSRGQGDGYTF. As DNA, the CDR3 is TGCGCCAGCAGTGTTCCCTCCCGGGGACAGGGAGATGGCTACACCTTC.

V is TRBV27 and J is TRBJ1-1; no reliable D call. Per germline, CDR1 MNHEY and CDR2 SMNVEV (reference sequence). This CDR3 has 13 amino acids. Trimming pared 4 bases from V and 1 base from J, leaving 7 bases between. The CDR3 DNA sequence: TGTGCCAGCAGTTCCAGAAGGAACACTGAAGCTTTCTTT. Residues: CASSSRRNTEAFF.

V gene TRBV2 combines with J gene TRBJ2-7; D might be TRBD2 (6 bases). This CDR3 has 10 residues. Deletions cut 6 bases from V and 8 bases from J, with 8 bases between. CDR1 is SNHLY and CDR2 is FYNNEI in the germline V gene. CDR3 nucleotides: TGTGCCAGCAGCGGACTAAAGCAGTACTTC. Its protein is CASSGLKQYF.

The rearrangement joins TRBV7-9 to TRBJ1-6, with D perhaps TRBD1 (5 bases). This CDR3 comprises 14 residues. Germline assignment: CDR1 SEHNR and CDR2 FQNEAQ (reference sequence). The germline V and J ends were trimmed by 11 bases and 4 bases, with 15 bases remaining between them. The CDR3: CAGNGGEYNSPLHF. The CDR3 DNA reads as TGTGCCGGAAACGGGGGGGAGTATAATTCACCCCTCCACTTT. Based on the CDR3 plus reference TRBV7-9 and TRBJ1-6, the full variable domain is DTGVSQNPRHKITKRGQNVTFRCDPISEHNRLYWYRQTLGQGPEFLTYFQNEAQLEKSRLLSDRFSAERPKGSFSTLEIQRTEQGDSAMYLCAGNGGEYNSPLHFGNGTRLTVT.

The rearrangement links TRBV11-2 to TRBJ2-7; D call uncertain. V lost 0 bases, J lost 4 bases, and 7 bases lay in between. Germline V gives CDR1 SGHAT, CDR2 FQNNGV. The CDR3 is 13 amino acids. This chain's CDR3 is CASSLDPPYEQYF. CDR3 nucleotides: TGTGCCAGCAGCTTAGATCCCCCTTACGAGCAGTACTTC.

V and J are TRBV19 and TRBJ2-1; 8 nucleotides align to TRBD1. The J segment lost 5 bases and the V segment lost 7 bases, leaving 16 bases of the junction unmatched. This CDR3 region has 17 residues. CDR1 and CDR2 (germline): LNHDA, SQIVND (reference sequence). For the CDR3, the DNA is TGTGCCAGTACCAAAACAATGTCAGGGGGCGCGGACAATGAGCAGTTCTTC. Encoded protein: CASTKTMSGGADNEQFF.

The chain combines TRBV2 with TRBJ1-3; TRBD1 might be the D (6 bases). Looked up from germline, CDR1 is SNHLY and CDR2 is FYNNEI. The CDR3 loop spans 15 amino acids. Trimming took 6 bases from V and 2 from J, leaving 14 bases between them. The CDR3 nucleotides read TGTGCCAGCAGAGAACAGGGATCGACTGGAAACACCATATATTTT. It is translated as CASREQGSTGNTIYF.

The sample holds one count of this clone. The CDR3 is CASRPGRGEAFF. The CDR3, as DNA: TGTGCCAGCAGACCCGGGAGGGGGGAAGCTTTCTTT. The chain is built from TRBV12-3 or TRBV12-4 and TRBJ1-1, with D possibly being TRBD1 (6 bases). The CDR3 has 12 amino acids. V was cut by 6 bases and J by 8 bases, with 13 bases left in between.